The 2 T cell receptor beta chains below were found in one sample sequenced in a study of T cell repertoires in cytomegalovirus infection. For these TCRs, the target antigens are not known. MiXCR was run by TCRdb on the reads, yielding one entry per CDR3 protein. The sample records some 500,000 distinct CDR3 sequences, 30% to 35% being singletons. This material consisted of cultured PBMCs, taken from culture after CMV antigen stimulation. These receptors were obtained from a human donor in good health (CMV status not recorded). Some clones in this sample may be carry-over from other donors' samples.

V gene TRBV7-8 combines with J gene TRBJ1-5, with 8 bases fitting TRBD1. Germline V gene data show CDR1 as SGHVS and CDR2 as FQNEAQ. Trimming took 3 bases from V and 7 from J; bases not matched to a gene: 11. The CDR3 runs to 16 residues. Here the CDR3 DNA reads TGTGCCAGCAGCTTGGCCAGGGGGCTGGGGGGGCAGCCCCAGCATTTT. This codes for CASSLARGLGGQPQHF.

In this sample, this clonotype turned up a few times. This rearrangement joins TRBV19 to TRBJ2-5, with D possibly being TRBD2 (6 bases). V was pared by 6 bases and J by 1 base, with 15 bases between. This CDR3 has 15 residues. The germline gives CDR1 LNHDA, CDR2 SQIVND (reference sequence). CDR3 nucleotide sequence: TGTGCCAGTAGCCTACCCAGGAGGGCCCAAGAGACCCAGTACTTC. Translation gives CASSLPRRAQETQYF.